Listed below are T cell receptor beta chains from one sample, sequenced in a study of blood T cell repertoires in COVID-19. Libraries were prepared by immunoSEQ multiplex PCR; TCRdb keeps only in-frame clonotypes and omits some of them. The table lists about 160,000 clones, 70% to 80% of them singletons. The specimen was peripheral blood. The receptors originated from a woman aged 60-70 years with COVID-19, enrolled during active disease. Each CDR3 is given with its conserved first and last residue. A D gene is named only where the DNA matches it firmly. Clone size is stated in some rows and not others, as once, few, many or a class when expanded.

few TRBJ2-6 NA TRBV9 TGTGCCAGCAGCCAAATTACGGGGAGCTCTGGGGCCAACGTCCTGACTTTC CASSQITGSSGANVLTF
NA TRBJ2-3 TRBD1 TRBV18 TGTGCCAGCTCATCCCAGACAGGGAGCACAGATACGCAGTATTTT CASSSQTGSTDTQYF
once TRBJ2-3 TRBD2 TRBV9 TGTGCCAGCAGCGTAGAGACTAGCGGGGTCACAGATACGCAGTATTTT CASSVETSGVTDTQYF
NA TRBJ1-6 NA TRBV7-3 TGTGCCAGCAGCTTAAACGGCAGGGAGGTTAATTCACCCCTCCACTTT CASSLNGREVNSPLHF
NA TRBJ1-2 NA TRBV18 TGTGCCAGCTCACTTAAACAGGAACGTGGCTACACCTTC CASSLKQERGYTF
NA TRBJ2-1 TRBD2 TRBV28 TGTGCCAGCAGTTCAGCGGGAGAGGTGAATGAGCAGTTCTTC CASSSAGEVNEQFF
NA TRBJ1-4 NA TRBV2 TGTGCCAGCAGTGACGGCTCGGTCTCCTGGGGGGGGAGATATGAAAAACTGTTTTTT CASSDGSVSWGGRYEKLFF
NA TRBJ1-2 TRBD1 TRBV7-2 TGTGCCAGCAGCCCGACAGGGAGGTTATATGGCTACACCTTC CASSPTGRLYGYTF
few TRBJ2-2 TRBD2 TRBV6-2/TRBV6-3 TGTGCCAGCAGTTATGAATATCCTAGCGGGAGAGTGAGGACCGGGGAGCTGTTTTTT CASSYEYPSGRVRTGELFF
NA TRBJ1-6 TRBD1 TRBV2 TGTGCCAGCAGTGAACAGGGGGCGGGCAATTCACCCCTCCACTTT CASSEQGAGNSPLHF
NA TRBJ1-1 NA TRBV19 TGTGCCAGTGTGAACACAGCAGAAACTGAAGCTTTCTTT CASVNTAETEAFF
NA TRBJ1-5 NA TRBV18 TGTGCCAGCTCACATGGACAACCCGATAGCAATCAGCCCCAGCATTTT CASSHGQPDSNQPQHF
NA TRBJ1-2 TRBD1 TRBV12-3/TRBV12-4 TGTGCCAGCAGTACTAGGACAGGAGGCTACACCTTC CASSTRTGGYTF